This T cell receptor (beta chain) was recorded in a study of T cell responses to AZD1222 COVID-19 vaccine. The study's findings and limits: Variant regions that are unmutated are reportedly the target of nearly half of spike-specific TCRs.

Some clones are missing from TCRdb's copy, which holds only in-frame ones; the method was immunoSEQ multiplex PCR. Here the sample spans more than 120,000 clones, approximately 91% being singletons. As to this clone: What it recognizes is unknown.

The CDR3 is 11 residues long. The V and J ends lost 6 bases and 6 bases respectively, with 5 bases between them. The germline gives CDR1 SEHNR, CDR2 FQNEAQ (reference sequence). The sequence was obtained from an adult who received the MenACWY meningococcal vaccine as a control. The starting material was peripheral blood, obtained 28 days after the second dose of the MenACWY control vaccine. The genes are TRBV7-9 and TRBJ2-2; no reliable D call. The CDR3 spells CASRLPGELFF. DNA of the CDR3: TGTGCCAGCAGGTTACCCGGGGAGCTGTTTTTT. Filled out from reference TRBV7-9 and TRBJ2-2, the complete variable domain reads DTGVSQNPRHKITKRGQNVTFRCDPISEHNRLYWYRQTLGQGPEFLTYFQNEAQLEKSRLLSDRFSAERPKGSFSTLEIQRTEQGDSAMYLCASRLPGELFFGEGSRLTVL.